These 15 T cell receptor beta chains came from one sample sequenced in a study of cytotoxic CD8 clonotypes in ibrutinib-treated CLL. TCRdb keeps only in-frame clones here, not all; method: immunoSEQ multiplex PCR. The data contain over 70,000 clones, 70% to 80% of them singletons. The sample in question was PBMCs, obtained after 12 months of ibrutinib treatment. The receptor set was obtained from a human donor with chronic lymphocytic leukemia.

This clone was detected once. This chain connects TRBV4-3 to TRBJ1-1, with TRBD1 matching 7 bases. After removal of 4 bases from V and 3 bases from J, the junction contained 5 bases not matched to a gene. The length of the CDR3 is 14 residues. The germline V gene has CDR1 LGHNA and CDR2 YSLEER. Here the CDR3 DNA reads TGCGCCAGCAGCCTCGACAGGGCCGACACTGAAGCTTTCTTT. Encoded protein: CASSLDRADTEAFF.

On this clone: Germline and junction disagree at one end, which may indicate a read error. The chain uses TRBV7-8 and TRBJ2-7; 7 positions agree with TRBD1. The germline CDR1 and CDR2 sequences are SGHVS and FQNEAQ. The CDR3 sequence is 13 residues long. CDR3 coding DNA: TGTGCCAGCAGCTTATGGGGTGGGGCAGGGGGTCACTTC. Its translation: CASSLWGGAGGHF.

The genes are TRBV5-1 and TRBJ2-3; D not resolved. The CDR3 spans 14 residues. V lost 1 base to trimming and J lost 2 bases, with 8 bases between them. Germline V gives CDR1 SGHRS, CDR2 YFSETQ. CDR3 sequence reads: CASSLSPATDTQYF. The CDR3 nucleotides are TGCGCCAGCAGCTTGTCCCCGGCCACAGATACGCAGTATTTT.

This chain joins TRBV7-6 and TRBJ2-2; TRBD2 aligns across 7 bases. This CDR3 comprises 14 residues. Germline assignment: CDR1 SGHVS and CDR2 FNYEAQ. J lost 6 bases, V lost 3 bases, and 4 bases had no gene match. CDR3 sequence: CASSLSGRAGELFF. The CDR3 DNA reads TGTGCCAGCAGCTTGTCAGGGAGGGCCGGGGAGCTGTTTTTT.

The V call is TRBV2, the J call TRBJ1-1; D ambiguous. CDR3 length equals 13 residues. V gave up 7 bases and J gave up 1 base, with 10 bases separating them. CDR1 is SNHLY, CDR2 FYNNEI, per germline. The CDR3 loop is CASTQSENTEAFF. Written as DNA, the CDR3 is TGTGCCAGCACCCAGAGTGAGAACACTGAAGCTTTCTTT.

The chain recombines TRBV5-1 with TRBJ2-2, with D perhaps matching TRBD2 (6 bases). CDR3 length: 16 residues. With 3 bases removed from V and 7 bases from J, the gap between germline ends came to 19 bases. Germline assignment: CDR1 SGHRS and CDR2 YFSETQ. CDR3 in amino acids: CASSSRGGPEGGELFF. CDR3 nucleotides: TGCGCCAGCAGCTCCCGGGGAGGCCCAGAGGGCGGGGAGCTGTTTTTT.

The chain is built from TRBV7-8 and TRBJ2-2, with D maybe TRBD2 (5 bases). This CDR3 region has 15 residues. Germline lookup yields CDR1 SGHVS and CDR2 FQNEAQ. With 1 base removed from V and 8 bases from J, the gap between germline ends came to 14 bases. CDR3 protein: CASSLVGSLAGELFF. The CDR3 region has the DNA TGTGCCAGCAGCTTAGTAGGGTCCCTAGCAGGGGAGCTGTTTTTT. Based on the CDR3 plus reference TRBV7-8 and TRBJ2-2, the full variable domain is GAGVSQSPRYKVAKRGQDVALRCDPISGHVSLFWYQQALGQGPEFLTYFQNEAQLDKSGLPSDRFFAERPEGSVSTLKIQRTQQEDSAVYLCASSLVGSLAGELFFGEGSRLTVL.

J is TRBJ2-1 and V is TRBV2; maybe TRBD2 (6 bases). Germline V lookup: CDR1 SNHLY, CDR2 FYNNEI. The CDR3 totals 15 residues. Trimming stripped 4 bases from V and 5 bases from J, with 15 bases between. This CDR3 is CASSGISGTDNEQFF. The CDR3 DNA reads TGTGCCAGCAGTGGCATTAGCGGAACAGACAATGAGCAGTTCTTC.

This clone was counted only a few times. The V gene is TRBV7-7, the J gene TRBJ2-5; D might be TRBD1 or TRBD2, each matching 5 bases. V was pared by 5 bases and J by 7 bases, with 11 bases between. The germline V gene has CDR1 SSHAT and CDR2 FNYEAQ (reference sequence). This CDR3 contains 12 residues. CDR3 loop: CASSGTGGTQYF. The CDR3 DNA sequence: TGTGCCAGCAGCGGCACAGGAGGGACCCAGTACTTC.

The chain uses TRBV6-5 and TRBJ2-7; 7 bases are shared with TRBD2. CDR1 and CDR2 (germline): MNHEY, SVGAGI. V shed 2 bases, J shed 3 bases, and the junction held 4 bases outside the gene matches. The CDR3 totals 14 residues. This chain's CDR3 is CASSYGRDYYEQYF. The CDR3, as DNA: TGTGCCAGCAGTTACGGGAGGGATTACTACGAGCAGTACTTC.

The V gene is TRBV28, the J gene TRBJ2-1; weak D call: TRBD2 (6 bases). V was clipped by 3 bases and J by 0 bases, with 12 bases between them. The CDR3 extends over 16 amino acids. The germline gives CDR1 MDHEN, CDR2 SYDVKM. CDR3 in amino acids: CASSFPAGLSYNEQFF. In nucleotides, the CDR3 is TGTGCCAGCAGTTTCCCGGCGGGGCTCTCCTACAATGAGCAGTTCTTC.

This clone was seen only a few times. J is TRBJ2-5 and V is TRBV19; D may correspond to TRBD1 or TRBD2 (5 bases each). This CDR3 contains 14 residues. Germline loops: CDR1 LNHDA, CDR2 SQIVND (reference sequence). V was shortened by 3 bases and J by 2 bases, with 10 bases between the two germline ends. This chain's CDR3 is CASSIAGAQETQYF. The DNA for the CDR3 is TGTGCCAGTAGTATCGCCGGGGCACAAGAGACCCAGTACTTC. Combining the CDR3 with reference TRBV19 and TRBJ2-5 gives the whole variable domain DGGITQSPKYLFRKEGQNVTLSCEQNLNHDAMYWYRQDPGQGLRLIYYSQIVNDFQKGDIAEGYSVSREKKESFPLTVTSAQKNPTAFYLCASSIAGAQETQYFGPGTRLLVL.

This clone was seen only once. The CDR3 protein is CAISGRSGLNTEAFF. In DNA form, the CDR3 reads TGTGCCATCAGCGGACGGTCTGGCCTCAACACTGAAGCTTTCTTT. This sequence joins TRBV10-3 and TRBJ1-1, with D unresolved. The CDR3 has 15 amino acids. The V gene's germline CDR1 is ENHRY and CDR2 SYGVKD. V lost 6 bases, J lost 2 bases, and 16 bases lay in between.

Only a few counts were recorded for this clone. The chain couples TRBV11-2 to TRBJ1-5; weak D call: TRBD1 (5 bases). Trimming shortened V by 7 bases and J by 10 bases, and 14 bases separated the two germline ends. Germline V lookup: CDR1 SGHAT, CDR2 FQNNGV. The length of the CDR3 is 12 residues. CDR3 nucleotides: TGTGCCAGCAAGATCCGGGGGGTTCCCCAGCATTTT. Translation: CASKIRGVPQHF.

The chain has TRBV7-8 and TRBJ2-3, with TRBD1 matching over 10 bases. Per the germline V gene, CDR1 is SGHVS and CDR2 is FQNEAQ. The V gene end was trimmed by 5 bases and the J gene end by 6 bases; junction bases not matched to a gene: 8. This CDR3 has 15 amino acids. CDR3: CASSPRTGGVDTQYF. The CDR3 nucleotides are TGTGCCAGCAGCCCGCGGACAGGGGGTGTGGATACGCAGTATTTT.